This T cell receptor (beta chain) was documented in a study of blood T cells in healthy people across ages. The CDR3 totals 15 residues. Germline CDR1 reads LGHNT; CDR2 reads FRNRAP. The use of a sample-barcoded 5' primer and a J-beta primer mix characterized a second PCR of roughly 6 to 11 cycles. TCRdb reprocessed the 5' RACE reads with MiXCR, giving one entry per CDR3 protein. The sample has around 780,000 distinct CDR3 sequences, more than 25% seen once. These same data were also listed under a study on T cells of mothers and their children.

The J gene is TRBJ2-1, the V gene TRBV12-5; D tentatively fits TRBD1 or TRBD2 (5 bases each). The sequence was collected from a boy younger than 18 in good health. Sequencing was carried out using blood. CDR3 sequence reads: CANGTGTLGFNEQFF. In DNA, the CDR3 is TGTGCCAATGGTACCGGGACCCTGGGCTTCAATGAGCAGTTCTTC.